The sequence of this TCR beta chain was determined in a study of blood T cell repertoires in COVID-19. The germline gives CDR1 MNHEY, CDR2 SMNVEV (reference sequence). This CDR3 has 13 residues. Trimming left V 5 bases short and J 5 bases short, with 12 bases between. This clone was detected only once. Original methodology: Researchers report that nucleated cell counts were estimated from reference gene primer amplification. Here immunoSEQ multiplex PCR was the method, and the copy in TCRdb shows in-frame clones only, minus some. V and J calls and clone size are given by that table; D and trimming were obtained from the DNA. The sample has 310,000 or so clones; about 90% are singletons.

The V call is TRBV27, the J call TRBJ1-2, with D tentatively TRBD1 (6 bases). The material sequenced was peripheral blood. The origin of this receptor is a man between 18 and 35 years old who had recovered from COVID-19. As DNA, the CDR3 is TGTGCCAGCAGTAAGACAGGTCTGTATGGCTACACCTTC. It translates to CASSKTGLYGYTF.